The 7 T cell receptor beta chains in this list originate from one sample, sequenced in a study of beta chain features in type 1 diabetes (dated by TCRdb to between 2018 and 2020). The library was obtained by the immunoSEQ multiplex PCR assay. The entire amount of isolated RNA was reverse transcribed using the High Capacity cDNA Reverse Transcription Kit, so the sequenced TCRB transcripts were expressed ones. The source is immuneACCESS, and TCRdb retained only in-frame sequences with V and J called. Part of the clones is not carried over; for the studies checked, unresolved V genes explain less than half of this, and the remainder is unexplained. For this sample the table gives around 340,000 clones, of which around a fifth were detected only once. The ten largest clones represent roughly 0.045% of the sample. Input material: naive CD4+ T cells from blood. The sample's cell subset or site label, decoded: true naive CD4+ T cells. These receptors were collected from a woman younger than 35 in good health.

The V and J genes are TRBV7-2 and TRBJ2-2; 8 bases are a match to TRBD2. V was clipped by 2 bases and J by 4 bases; unmatched bases: 6. This CDR3 contains 16 residues. Germline values: CDR1 SGHTA, CDR2 FQGNSA. The CDR3 loop reads CASSLRLAGTTGELFF. CDR3 coding DNA: TGTGCCAGCAGCTTAAGGCTAGCGGGCACCACCGGGGAGCTGTTTTTT.

The gene calls are TRBV5-1 and TRBJ1-1; no reliable D call. Trimming removed 3 bases from V and 5 bases from J, with 17 bases in between. CDR1 is SGHRS and CDR2 is YFSETQ in the germline V gene. The CDR3 has 15 residues. CDR3 protein: CASSWSADPGTEAFF. In nucleotides, the CDR3 is TGCGCCAGCAGCTGGAGCGCAGACCCGGGGACTGAAGCTTTCTTT.

The chain uses TRBV5-1 and TRBJ2-5; TRBD1 is a possible D gene (6 bases). CDR3 length: 14 amino acids. Germline V CDR1 and CDR2: SGHRS, YFSETQ. Trimming removed 4 bases from V and 1 base from J, with 11 bases in between. The CDR3 DNA sequence: TGCGCCAGCAGCCAGACAGGTCCCCAAGAGACCCAGTACTTC. This codes for CASSQTGPQETQYF.

This clone was counted between two and nine times. V gene TRBV9 combines with J gene TRBJ2-1; 10 bases are a match to TRBD2. V shed 0 bases, J shed 5 bases, and the junction held 2 bases outside the gene matches. The CDR3 runs to 15 residues. Germline V lookup: CDR1 SGDLS, CDR2 YYNGEE. CDR3 sequence reads: CASSVETSGHNEQFF. The CDR3 DNA reads as TGTGCCAGCAGCGTAGAGACTAGCGGGCACAATGAGCAGTTCTTC. Looking up the rest from reference TRBV9 and TRBJ2-1 gives the full variable domain: DSGVTQTPKHLITATGQRVTLRCSPRSGDLSVYWYQQSLDQGLQFLIQYYNGEERAKGNILERFSAQQFPDLHSELNLSSLELGDSALYFCASSVETSGHNEQFFGPGTRLTVL.

This clone has more than one count but fewer than ten. The gene calls are TRBV9 and TRBJ1-5, with D uncertain. V lost 2 bases and J lost 4, with 7 bases in between. The CDR3 runs 13 residues. In germline, CDR1 is SGDLS, CDR2 YYNGEE. The CDR3 bases are TGTGCCAGCAGCGTCAGGCCTAATCAGCCCCAGCATTTT. Protein: CASSVRPNQPQHF.

This clone turned up a few times. V usage is TRBV10-1 and J usage is TRBJ1-1, with a tentative D call TRBD1 (5 bases). From germline, CDR1 is WNHNN and CDR2 SYGVQD (reference sequence). V was shortened by 7 bases and J by 2 bases, with 11 bases between the two germline ends. This CDR3 is built from 13 residues. In nucleotides, the CDR3 is TGCGCCAGCAAGGAGACAGCTAACACTGAAGCTTTCTTT. It is translated as CASKETANTEAFF.

The CDR3 region is CAWSEGLAYEQYF. Written as DNA, the CDR3 is TGTGCCTGGAGTGAGGGACTAGCGTACGAGCAGTACTTC. The V gene is TRBV30, the J gene TRBJ2-7; 10 positions agree with TRBD2. The CDR3 runs 13 residues. Germline V gives CDR1 GTSNPN, CDR2 SVGIG (reference sequence). J lost 4 bases, V lost 1 base, and 1 base had no gene match.